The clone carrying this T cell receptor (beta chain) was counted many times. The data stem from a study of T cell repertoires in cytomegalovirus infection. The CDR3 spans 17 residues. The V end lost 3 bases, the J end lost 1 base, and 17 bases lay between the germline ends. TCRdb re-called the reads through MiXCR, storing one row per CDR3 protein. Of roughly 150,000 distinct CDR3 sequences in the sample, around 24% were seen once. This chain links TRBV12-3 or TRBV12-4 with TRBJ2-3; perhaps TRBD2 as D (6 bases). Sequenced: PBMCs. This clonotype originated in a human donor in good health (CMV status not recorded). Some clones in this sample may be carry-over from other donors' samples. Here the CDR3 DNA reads TGTGCCAGCAGTTTTGGGCTTAGCGGCGCTGGCACAGATACGCAGTATTTT. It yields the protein CASSFGLSGAGTDTQYF.